The following is a TCR beta chain sequence with its context. Its specificity is not known. V lost 0 bases and J lost 7, with 13 bases in between. Germline V gene data show CDR1 as SGHRS and CDR2 as YFSETQ. The CDR3 is 14 residues long. These data come from a study of shared clonotypes between healthy human individuals. Study-level points and caveats: Clonotypes shared by all four sorted-subset donors had higher generation probabilities than non-shared clonotypes. An effect of sequencing depth on clonotype sharing among donors was expected.

In the original processing: From ImmunoSEQ came sequences covering only the junction and carrying no quality scores, so filtering differed. Data came from immunoSEQ multiplex PCR; TCRdb stores just in-frame clones and leaves some out. That table supplies the V and J calls and clone size; D and trimming were determined from the DNA. The sample lists 780,000 or so clones, roughly 72% occurring once. Recent vaccinations or acute infections were absent in the healthy HIV-negative adult donors. The chain recombines TRBV5-1 with TRBJ1-1; D is perhaps TRBD1 (5 bases). The sequenced material came from memory CD4+ T cells sorted from blood. The subset denotes: CD45RA-negative fraction. The TCR sequence derives from a woman aged 25 to 45 in good health. In DNA form, the CDR3 reads TGCGCCAGCAGCTTGGAACGTTCGGGGGGTGAAGCTTTCTTT. Encoded protein: CASSLERSGGEAFF.